The T cell receptor (beta chain) under discussion was sequenced for a study of T cells in Graves' hyperthyroidism and ophthalmopathy. There were TCR beta CDR3 regions amplified from RNA transcripts. During a first-round RT-PCR of the TCR CDR3, the HTBI primer set was used. TCRdb re-derived calls from the multiplex PCR reads in MiXCR, one entry per CDR3 protein. Of approximately 480,000 distinct CDR3 sequences in the sample, less than 25% are singletons; the top ten hold about 26%. In its sample, this clonotype was seen many times. CDR3 size: 15 residues. Germline trimming cut 3 bases from V and 5 bases from J; bases unmatched to any gene: 7. CDR1 is DFQATT and CDR2 is SNEGSKA in the germline V gene (reference sequence).

The sequenced sample consisted of blood. The V gene is TRBV20-1, the J gene TRBJ2-2, with 9 positions matching TRBD2. This TCR was sampled from a man between 18 and 35 years old with Graves' hyperthyroidism. CDR3 residues: CSARDSGGRTGELFF. The CDR3 DNA is TGCAGTGCTAGGGATAGCGGGGGAAGGACCGGGGAGCTGTTTTTT.